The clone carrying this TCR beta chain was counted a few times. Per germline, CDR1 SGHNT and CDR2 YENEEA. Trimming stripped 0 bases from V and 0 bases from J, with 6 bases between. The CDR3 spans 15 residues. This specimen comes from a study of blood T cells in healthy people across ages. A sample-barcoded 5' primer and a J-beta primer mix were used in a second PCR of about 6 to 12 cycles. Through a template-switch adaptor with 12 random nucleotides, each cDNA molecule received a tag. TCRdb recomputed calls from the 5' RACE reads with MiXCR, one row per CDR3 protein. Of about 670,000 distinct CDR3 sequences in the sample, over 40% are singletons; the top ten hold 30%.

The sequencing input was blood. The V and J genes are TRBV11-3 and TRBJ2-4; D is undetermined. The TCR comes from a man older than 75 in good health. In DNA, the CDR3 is TGTGCCAGCAGCTTAGATCGACTAGCCAAAAACATTCAGTACTTC. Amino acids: CASSLDRLAKNIQYF. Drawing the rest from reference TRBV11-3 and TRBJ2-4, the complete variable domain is EAGVVQSPRYKIIEKKQPVAFWCNPISGHNTLYWYLQNLGQGPELLIRYENEEAVDDSQLPKDRFSAERLKGVDSTLKIQPAELGDSAVYLCASSLDRLAKNIQYFGAGTRLSVL.